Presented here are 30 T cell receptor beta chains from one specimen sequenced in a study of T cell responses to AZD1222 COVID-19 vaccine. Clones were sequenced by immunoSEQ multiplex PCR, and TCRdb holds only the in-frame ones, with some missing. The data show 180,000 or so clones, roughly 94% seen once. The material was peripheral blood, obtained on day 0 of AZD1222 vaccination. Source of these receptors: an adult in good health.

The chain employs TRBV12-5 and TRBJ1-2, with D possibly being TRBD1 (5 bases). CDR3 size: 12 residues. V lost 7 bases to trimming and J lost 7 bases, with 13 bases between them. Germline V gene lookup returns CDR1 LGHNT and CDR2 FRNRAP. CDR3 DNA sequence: TGTGCTAGTGCTTCAGGGTCTGGTGGCTACACCTTC. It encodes CASASGSGGYTF.

This CDR3 reads CASSVESYNSPLHF. In nucleotides, the CDR3 is TGTGCCAGCAGCGTGGAGTCCTATAATTCACCCCTCCACTTT. This chain connects TRBV9 to TRBJ1-6; D ambiguous. The CDR3 is 14 amino acids. Between the trimmed V and J ends, which lost 2 bases and 1 base, there was a span of 4 bases. Germline CDR1 SGDLS, CDR2 YYNGEE.

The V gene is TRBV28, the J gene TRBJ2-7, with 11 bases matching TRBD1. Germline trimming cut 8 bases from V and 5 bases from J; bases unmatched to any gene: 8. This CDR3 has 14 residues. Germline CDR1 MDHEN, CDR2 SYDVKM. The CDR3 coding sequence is TGTGCCAGCGTTATTGGACAGGGGGCTCACGAGCAGTACTTC. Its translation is CASVIGQGAHEQYF.

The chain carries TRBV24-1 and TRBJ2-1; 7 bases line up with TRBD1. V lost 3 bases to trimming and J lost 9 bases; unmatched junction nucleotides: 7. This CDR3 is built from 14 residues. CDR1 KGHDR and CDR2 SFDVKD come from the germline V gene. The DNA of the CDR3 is TGTGCCACCAGTGATACGGGACAGAATGGTGAGCAGTTCTTC. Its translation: CATSDTGQNGEQFF.

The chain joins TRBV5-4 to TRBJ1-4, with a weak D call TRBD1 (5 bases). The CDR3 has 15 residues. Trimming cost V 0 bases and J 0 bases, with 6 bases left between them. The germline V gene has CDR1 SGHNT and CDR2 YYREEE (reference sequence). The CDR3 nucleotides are TGTGCCAGCAGCTTGGGGGGCTCAACTAATGAAAAACTGTTTTTT. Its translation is CASSLGGSTNEKLFF.

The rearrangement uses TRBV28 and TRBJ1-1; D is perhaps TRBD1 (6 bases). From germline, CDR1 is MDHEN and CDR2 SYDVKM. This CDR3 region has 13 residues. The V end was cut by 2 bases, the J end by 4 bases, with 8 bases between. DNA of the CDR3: TGTGCCAGCAGTTTAACAGGGACCACTGAAGCTTTCTTT. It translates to CASSLTGTTEAFF.

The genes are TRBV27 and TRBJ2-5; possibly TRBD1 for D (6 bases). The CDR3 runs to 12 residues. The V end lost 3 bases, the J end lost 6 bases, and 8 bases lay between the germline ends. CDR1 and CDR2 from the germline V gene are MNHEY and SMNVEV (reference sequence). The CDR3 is CASSFRGKTQYF. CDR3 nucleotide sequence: TGTGCCAGCAGTTTCAGGGGTAAGACCCAGTACTTC.

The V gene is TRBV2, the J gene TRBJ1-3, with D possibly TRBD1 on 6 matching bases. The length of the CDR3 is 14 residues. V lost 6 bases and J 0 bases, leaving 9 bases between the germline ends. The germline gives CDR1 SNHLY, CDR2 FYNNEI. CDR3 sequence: CASRWDTSGNTIYF. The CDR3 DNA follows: TGTGCCAGCAGGTGGGACACCTCTGGAAACACCATATATTTT.

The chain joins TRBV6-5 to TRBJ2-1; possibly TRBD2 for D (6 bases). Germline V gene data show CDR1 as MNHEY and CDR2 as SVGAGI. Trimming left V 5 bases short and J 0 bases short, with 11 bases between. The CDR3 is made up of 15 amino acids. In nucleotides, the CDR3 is TGTGCCAGCAGTACCTTAGCGGACTCCTACAATGAGCAGTTCTTC. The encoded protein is CASSTLADSYNEQFF.

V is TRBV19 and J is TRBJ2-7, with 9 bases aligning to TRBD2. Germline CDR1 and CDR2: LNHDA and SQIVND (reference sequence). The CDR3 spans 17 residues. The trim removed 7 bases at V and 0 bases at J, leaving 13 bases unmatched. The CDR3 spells CASTPSGLAGDSYEQYF. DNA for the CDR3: TGTGCCAGTACCCCCTCCGGATTAGCGGGAGACTCCTACGAGCAGTACTTC.

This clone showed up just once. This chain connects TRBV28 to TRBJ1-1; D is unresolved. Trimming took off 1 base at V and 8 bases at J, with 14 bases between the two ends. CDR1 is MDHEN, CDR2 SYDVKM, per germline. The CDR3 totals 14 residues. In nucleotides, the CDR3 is TGTGCCAGCAGTTTATCGTGGACGGCGCCCGAAGCTTTCTTT. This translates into CASSLSWTAPEAFF.

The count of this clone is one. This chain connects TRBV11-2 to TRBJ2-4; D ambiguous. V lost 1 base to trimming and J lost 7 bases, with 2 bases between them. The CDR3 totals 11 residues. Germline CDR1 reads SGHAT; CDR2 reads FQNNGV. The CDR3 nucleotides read TGTGCCAGCAGCTTAGGGAACATTCAGTACTTC. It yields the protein CASSLGNIQYF.

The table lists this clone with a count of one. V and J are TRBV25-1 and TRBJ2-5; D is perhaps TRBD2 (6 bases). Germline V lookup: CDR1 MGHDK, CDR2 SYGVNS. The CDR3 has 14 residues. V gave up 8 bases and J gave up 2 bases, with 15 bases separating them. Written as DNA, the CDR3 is TGTGCCAGCCGGGACTTTGGGGTTCAAGAGACCCAGTACTTC. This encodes CASRDFGVQETQYF.

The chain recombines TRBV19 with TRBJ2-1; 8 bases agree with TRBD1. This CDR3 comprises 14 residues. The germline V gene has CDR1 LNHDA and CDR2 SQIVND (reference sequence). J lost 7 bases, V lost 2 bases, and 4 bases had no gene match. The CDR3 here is CASSIQGARNEQFF. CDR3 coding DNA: TGTGCCAGTAGTATACAGGGGGCTAGGAATGAGCAGTTCTTC. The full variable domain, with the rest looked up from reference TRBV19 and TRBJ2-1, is DGGITQSPKYLFRKEGQNVTLSCEQNLNHDAMYWYRQDPGQGLRLIYYSQIVNDFQKGDIAEGYSVSREKKESFPLTVTSAQKNPTAFYLCASSIQGARNEQFFGPGTRLTVL.

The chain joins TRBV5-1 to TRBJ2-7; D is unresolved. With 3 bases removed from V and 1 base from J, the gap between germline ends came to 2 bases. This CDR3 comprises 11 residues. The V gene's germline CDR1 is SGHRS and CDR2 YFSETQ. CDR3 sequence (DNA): TGCGCCAGCAGCTCATCCTACGAGCAGTACTTC. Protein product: CASSSSYEQYF.

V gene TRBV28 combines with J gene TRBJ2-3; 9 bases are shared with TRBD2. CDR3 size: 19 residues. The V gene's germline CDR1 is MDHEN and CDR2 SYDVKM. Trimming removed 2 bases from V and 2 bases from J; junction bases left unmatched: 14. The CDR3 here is CASSLEAGGLGGATDTQYF. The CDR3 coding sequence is TGTGCCAGCAGTTTAGAAGCGGGAGGATTGGGGGGGGCCACAGATACGCAGTATTTT.

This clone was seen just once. CDR3 residues: CASSQSMGGFNEQFF. CDR3 in DNA: TGTGCCAGCAGCCAATCCATGGGAGGGTTCAATGAGCAGTTCTTC. The chain employs TRBV14 and TRBJ2-1, with 7 bases matching TRBD2. The V and J ends lost 2 bases and 6 bases, in that order; junction bases with no gene match: 7. CDR3 length: 15 amino acids. Germline CDR1 SGHDN, CDR2 FVKESK.

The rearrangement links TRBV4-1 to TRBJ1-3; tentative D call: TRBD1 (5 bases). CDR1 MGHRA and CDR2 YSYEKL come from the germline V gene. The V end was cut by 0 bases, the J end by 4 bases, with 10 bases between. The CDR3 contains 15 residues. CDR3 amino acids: CASSQDWAGGNTIYF. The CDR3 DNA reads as TGCGCCAGCAGCCAAGATTGGGCAGGGGGAAACACCATATATTTT.

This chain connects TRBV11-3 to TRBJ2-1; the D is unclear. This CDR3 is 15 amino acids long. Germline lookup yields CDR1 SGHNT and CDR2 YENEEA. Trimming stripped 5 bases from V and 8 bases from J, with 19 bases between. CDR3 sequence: CASSVLAVPFDEQFF. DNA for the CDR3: TGTGCCAGCAGCGTTTTGGCGGTCCCCTTTGATGAGCAGTTCTTC. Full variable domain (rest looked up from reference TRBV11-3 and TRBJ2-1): EAGVVQSPRYKIIEKKQPVAFWCNPISGHNTLYWYLQNLGQGPELLIRYENEEAVDDSQLPKDRFSAERLKGVDSTLKIQPAELGDSAVYLCASSVLAVPFDEQFFGPGTRLTVL.

The CDR3 nucleotides are TGTGCCAGCAATTGGGGTGGACAGGGAGGGAATCAGCCCCAGCATTTT. Translating gives CASNWGGQGGNQPQHF. The chain recombines TRBV2 with TRBJ1-5; 8 bases line up with TRBD1. The CDR3 covers 16 residues. Germline assignment: CDR1 SNHLY and CDR2 FYNNEI. Trimming at V came to 7 bases and at J to 4 bases, leaving 12 bases not matched to a gene. The variable domain in full, with the rest retrieved from reference TRBV2 and TRBJ1-5, is EPEVTQTPSHQVTQMGQEVILRCVPISNHLYFYWYRQILGQKVEFLVSFYNNEISEKSEIFDDQFSVERPDGSNFTLKIRSTKLEDSAMYFCASNWGGQGGNQPQHFGDGTRLSIL.

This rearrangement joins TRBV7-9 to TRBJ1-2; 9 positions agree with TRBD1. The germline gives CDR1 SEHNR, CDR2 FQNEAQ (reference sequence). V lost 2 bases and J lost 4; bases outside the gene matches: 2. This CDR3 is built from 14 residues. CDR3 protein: CASSLSTGGYGYTF. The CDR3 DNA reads TGTGCCAGCAGCTTATCGACAGGGGGCTATGGCTACACCTTC. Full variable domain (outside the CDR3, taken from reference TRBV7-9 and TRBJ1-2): DTGVSQNPRHKITKRGQNVTFRCDPISEHNRLYWYRQTLGQGPEFLTYFQNEAQLEKSRLLSDRFSAERPKGSFSTLEIQRTEQGDSAMYLCASSLSTGGYGYTFGSGTRLTVV.

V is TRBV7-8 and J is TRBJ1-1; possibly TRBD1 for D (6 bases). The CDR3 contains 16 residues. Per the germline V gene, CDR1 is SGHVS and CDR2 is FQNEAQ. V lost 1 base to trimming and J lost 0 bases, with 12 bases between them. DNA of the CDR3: TGTGCCAGCAGCTTAGGAGGGGGGGCCCTGAACACTGAAGCTTTCTTT. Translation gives CASSLGGGALNTEAFF.

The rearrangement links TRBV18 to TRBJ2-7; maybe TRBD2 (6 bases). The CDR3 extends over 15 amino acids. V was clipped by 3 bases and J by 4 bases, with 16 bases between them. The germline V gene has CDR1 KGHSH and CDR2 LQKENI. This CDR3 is CASSPGPEGKYEQYF. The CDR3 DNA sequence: TGTGCCAGCTCACCGGGTCCGGAGGGCAAGTACGAGCAGTACTTC.

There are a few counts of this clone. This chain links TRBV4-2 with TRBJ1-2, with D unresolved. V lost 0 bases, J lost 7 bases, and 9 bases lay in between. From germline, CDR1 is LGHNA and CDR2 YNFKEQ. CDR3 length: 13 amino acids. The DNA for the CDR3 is TGTGCCAGCAGCCAAGAGGGGAGGGTTGGCTACACCTTC. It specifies CASSQEGRVGYTF.

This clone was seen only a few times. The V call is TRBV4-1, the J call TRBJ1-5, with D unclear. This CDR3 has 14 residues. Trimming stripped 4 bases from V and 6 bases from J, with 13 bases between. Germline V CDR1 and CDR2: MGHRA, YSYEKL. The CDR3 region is CASSPSRGVQPQHF. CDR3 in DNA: TGCGCCAGCAGCCCCTCGCGGGGTGTTCAGCCCCAGCATTTT.

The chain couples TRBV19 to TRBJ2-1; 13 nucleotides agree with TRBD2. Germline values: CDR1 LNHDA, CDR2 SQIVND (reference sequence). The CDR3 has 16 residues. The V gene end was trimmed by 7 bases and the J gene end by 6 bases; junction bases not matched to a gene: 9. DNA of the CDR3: TGTGCCAGTATGCGACTAGCGGGAGGCGTGGGCAATGAGCAGTTCTTC. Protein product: CASMRLAGGVGNEQFF.

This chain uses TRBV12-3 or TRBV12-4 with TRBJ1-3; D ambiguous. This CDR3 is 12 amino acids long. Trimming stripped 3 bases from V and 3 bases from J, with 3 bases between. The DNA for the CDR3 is TGTGCCAGCAGTTTGGGTGGAAACACCATATATTTT. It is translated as CASSLGGNTIYF.

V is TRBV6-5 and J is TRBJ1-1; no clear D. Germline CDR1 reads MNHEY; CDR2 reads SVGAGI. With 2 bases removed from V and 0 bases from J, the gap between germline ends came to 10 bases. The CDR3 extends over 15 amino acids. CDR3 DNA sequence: TGTGCCAGCAGTTACCGGGTGCAAATGAACACTGAAGCTTTCTTT. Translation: CASSYRVQMNTEAFF.

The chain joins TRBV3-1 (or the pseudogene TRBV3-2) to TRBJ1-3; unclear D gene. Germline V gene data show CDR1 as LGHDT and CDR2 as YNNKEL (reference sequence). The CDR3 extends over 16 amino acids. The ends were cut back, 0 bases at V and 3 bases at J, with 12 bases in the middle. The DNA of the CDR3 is TGTGCCAGCAGCCAAGACGGCGGAGGAAATGGAAACACCATATATTTT. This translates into CASSQDGGGNGNTIYF.

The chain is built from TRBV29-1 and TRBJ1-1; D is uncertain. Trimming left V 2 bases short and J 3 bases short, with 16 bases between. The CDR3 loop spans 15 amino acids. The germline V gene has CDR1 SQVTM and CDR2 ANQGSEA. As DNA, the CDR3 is TGCAGCGTTGAAAAGACGGCGGCAGAAGACACTGAAGCTTTCTTT. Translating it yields CSVEKTAAEDTEAFF.